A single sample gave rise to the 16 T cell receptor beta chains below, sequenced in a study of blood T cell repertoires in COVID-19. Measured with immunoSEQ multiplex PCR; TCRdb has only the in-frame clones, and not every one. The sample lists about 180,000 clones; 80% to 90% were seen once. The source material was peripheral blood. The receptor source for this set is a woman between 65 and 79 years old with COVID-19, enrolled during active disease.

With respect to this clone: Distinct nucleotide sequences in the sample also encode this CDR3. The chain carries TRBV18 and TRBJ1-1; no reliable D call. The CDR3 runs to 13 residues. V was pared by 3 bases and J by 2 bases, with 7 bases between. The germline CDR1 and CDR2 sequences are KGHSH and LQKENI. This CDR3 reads CASSPQENTEAFF. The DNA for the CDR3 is TGTGCCAGCTCACCCCAGGAAAACACTGAAGCTTTCTTT.

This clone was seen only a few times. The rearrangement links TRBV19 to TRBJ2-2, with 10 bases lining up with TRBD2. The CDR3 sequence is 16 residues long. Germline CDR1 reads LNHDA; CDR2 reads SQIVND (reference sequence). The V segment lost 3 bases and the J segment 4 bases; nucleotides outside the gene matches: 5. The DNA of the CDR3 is TGTGCCAGTAGTATGGGGAGCGGGAGGGCCACCGGGGAGCTGTTTTTT. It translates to CASSMGSGRATGELFF.

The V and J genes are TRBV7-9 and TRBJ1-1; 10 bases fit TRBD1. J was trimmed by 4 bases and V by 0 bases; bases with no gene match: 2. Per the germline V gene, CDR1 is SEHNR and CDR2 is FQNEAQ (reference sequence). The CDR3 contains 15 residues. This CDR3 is CASSLATGGRTEAFF. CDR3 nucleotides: TGTGCCAGCAGCTTAGCGACAGGGGGCCGCACTGAAGCTTTCTTT.

The CDR3 region has the DNA TGCGCCAGCACCTCAAACGTTGGGGAGGAGACCCAGTACTTC. It encodes CASTSNVGEETQYF. The genes are TRBV4-1 and TRBJ2-5; tentatively, D is TRBD2 (5 bases). The length of the CDR3 is 14 residues. The V end lost 7 bases, the J end lost 5 bases, and 17 bases lay between the germline ends. Germline V gives CDR1 MGHRA, CDR2 YSYEKL.

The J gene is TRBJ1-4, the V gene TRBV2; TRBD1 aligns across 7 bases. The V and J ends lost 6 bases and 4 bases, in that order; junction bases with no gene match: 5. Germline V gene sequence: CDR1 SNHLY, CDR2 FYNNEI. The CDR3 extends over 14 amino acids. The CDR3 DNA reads TGTGCCAGCAGGCCGGGACAGCTTAATGAAAAACTGTTTTTT. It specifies CASRPGQLNEKLFF.

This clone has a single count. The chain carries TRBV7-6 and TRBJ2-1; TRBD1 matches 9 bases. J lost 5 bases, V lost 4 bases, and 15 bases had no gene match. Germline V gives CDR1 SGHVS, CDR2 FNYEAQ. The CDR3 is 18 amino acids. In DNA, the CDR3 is TGTGCCAGCAGCTCGAGGGGGACCGGGACAGGGAGGAACAATGAGCAGTTCTTC. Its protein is CASSSRGTGTGRNNEQFF.

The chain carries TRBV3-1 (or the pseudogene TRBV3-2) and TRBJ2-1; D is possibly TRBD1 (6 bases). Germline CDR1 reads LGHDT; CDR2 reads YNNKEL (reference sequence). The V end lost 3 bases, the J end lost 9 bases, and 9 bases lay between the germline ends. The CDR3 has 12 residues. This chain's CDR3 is CASSQATGEQFF. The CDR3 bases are TGTGCCAGCAGCCAGGCGACAGGTGAGCAGTTCTTC.

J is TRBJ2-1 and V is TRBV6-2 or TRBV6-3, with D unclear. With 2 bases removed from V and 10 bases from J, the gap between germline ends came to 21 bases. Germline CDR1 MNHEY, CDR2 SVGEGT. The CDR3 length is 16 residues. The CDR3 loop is CASSYTLEAPPSEQFF. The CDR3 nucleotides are TGTGCCAGCAGTTACACACTCGAGGCCCCCCCTTCGGAGCAGTTCTTC.

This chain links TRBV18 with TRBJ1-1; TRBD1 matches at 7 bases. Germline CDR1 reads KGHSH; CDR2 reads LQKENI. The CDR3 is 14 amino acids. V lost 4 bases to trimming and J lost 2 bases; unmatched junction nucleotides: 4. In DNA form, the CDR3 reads TGTGCCAGCTCACTGGGGACAGCCAACACTGAAGCTTTCTTT. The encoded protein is CASSLGTANTEAFF.

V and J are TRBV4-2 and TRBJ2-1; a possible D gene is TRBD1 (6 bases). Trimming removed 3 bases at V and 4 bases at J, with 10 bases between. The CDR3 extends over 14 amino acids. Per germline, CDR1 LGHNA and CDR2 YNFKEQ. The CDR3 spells CASSQPTGYNEQFF. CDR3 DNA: TGTGCCAGCAGCCAGCCAACAGGGTACAATGAGCAGTTCTTC.

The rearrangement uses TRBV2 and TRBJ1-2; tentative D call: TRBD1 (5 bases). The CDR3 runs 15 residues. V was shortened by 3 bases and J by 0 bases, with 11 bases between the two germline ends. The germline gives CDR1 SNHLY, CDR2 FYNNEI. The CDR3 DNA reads TGTGCCAGCAGTGACCGGACAACCCCTAACTATGGCTACACCTTC. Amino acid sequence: CASSDRTTPNYGYTF.

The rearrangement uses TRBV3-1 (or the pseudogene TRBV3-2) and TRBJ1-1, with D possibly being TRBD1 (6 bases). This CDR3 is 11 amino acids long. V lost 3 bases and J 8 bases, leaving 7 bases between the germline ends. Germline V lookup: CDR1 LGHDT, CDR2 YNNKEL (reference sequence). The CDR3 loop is CASSHQGEAFF. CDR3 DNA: TGTGCCAGCAGCCATCAGGGGGAAGCTTTCTTT.

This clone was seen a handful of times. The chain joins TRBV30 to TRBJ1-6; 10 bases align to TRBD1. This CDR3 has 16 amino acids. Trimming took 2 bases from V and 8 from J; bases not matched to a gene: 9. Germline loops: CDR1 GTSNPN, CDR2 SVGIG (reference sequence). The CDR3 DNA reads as TGTGCCTGGAGTTTCAACCCGGGACAGGGGTATTCACCCCTCCACTTT. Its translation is CAWSFNPGQGYSPLHF. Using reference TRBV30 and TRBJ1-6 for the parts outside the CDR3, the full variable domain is SQTIHQWPATLVQPVGSPLSLECTVEGTSNPNLYWYRQAAGRGLQLLFYSVGIGQISSEVPQNLSASRPQDRQFILSSKKLLLSDSGFYLCAWSFNPGQGYSPLHFGNGTRLTVT.

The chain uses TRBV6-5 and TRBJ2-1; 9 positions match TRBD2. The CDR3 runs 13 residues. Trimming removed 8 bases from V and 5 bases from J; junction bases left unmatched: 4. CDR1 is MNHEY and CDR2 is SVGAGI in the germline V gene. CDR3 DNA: TGTGCCAGCCTAGCGGGGATGAACAATGAGCAGTTCTTC. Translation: CASLAGMNNEQFF.

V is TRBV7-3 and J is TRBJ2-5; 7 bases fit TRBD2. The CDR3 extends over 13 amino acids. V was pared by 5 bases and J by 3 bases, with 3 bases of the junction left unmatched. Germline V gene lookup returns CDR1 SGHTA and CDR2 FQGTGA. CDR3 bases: TGTGCCAGCAGCCGGGAGGAGGAAGAGACCCAGTACTTC. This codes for CASSREEEETQYF.

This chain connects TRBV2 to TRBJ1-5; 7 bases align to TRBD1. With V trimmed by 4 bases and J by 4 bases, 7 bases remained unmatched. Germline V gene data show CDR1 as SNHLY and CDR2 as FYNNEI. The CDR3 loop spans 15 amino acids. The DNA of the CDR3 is TGTGCCAGCAGTGGATTGTGGGACAGAAATCAGCCCCAGCATTTT. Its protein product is CASSGLWDRNQPQHF.